This T cell receptor beta chain was observed in a study of Ad26.COV2.S vaccination and SARS-CoV-2 variants. At the level of the study: Participants got Ad26.COV2.S intramuscularly, once or twice 56 days apart. Overall study findings and caveats: Vaccine recipients and placebo recipients showed similar non-spike TCR breadth. Substantial breadth in spike-specific CD8+ and CD4+ T cell responses was reportedly seen after vaccination.

Libraries were prepared by immunoSEQ multiplex PCR; TCRdb keeps only in-frame clonotypes and omits some of them. The sample lists 300,000 to 350,000 clones, around 84% occurring once. Specified treatment: 15 to 20 received Ad26.COV2.S at low or high dose, single or two shots; about five received placebo; per-sample allocation not given. Sample collection was performed on day 63 after the first vaccine or placebo injection. Adults aged 18-55 years in Boston included the donor. To note about this clone: The antigen remains unidentified.

Germline V gene sequence: CDR1 SGHAT, CDR2 FQNNGV. V lost 5 bases and J 0 bases, leaving 4 bases between the germline ends. There are 12 residues in the CDR3. Sample: peripheral blood, taken in a trial of Ad26.COV2.S vaccine versus placebo. This receptor was taken from a person between 18 and 65 years old who received the Ad26.COV2.S COVID-19 vaccine or a placebo. The chain links TRBV11-2 to TRBJ1-2; no firm D call. CDR3 residues: CASSTPNYGYTF. The CDR3 coding sequence is TGTGCCAGCAGCACCCCTAACTATGGCTACACCTTC.